This T cell receptor beta chain was obtained from a study of cytomegalovirus exposure and HLA in healthy donors. This clone was counted a single time. The antigen is not known. Study-level findings and limits: Previous analysis showed most TCR beta V segments were productive about 87% or about 30% of the time.

13 Jbeta primers and 60 Vbeta primers were used for the PCR. Produced via immunoSEQ multiplex PCR; TCRdb's table is partial and in-frame only. The sample contains roughly 70,000 clones, roughly 86% of which appear only once. The CDR3 contains 15 residues. The germline V gene has CDR1 GTSNPN and CDR2 SVGIG (reference sequence). Trimming at V came to 0 bases and at J to 3 bases, leaving 3 bases not matched to a gene. This chain connects TRBV30 to TRBJ2-3, with 10 bases aligning to TRBD2. Material: PBMCs. This receptor was taken from a man aged 18 to 30 in good health and CMV-seronegative. CDR3 sequence (DNA): TGTGCCTGGAGTGTCAATAGCGGGAGGACAGATACGCAGTATTTT. This encodes CAWSVNSGRTDTQYF.